Each of the 12 T cell receptor beta chains below was sequenced from the same sample in a study of identifying expanded T cells in peripheral blood. Profiled with immunoSEQ multiplex PCR; TCRdb holds only in-frame clones, not every one. This sample has about 98,000 clones, with more than 70% found just once. Sequencing was performed on blood. Every receptor here comes from a person aged 18-69 years in good health.

This chain joins TRBV9 and TRBJ2-6; D is undetermined. V was trimmed by 0 bases and J by 1 base, leaving 5 bases between them. The CDR3 loop spans 15 amino acids. Germline CDR1 reads SGDLS; CDR2 reads YYNGEE. As DNA, the CDR3 is TGTGCCAGCAGCGTAGTAGGGTCTGGGGCCAACGTCCTGACTTTC. Translated: CASSVVGSGANVLTF. Based on the CDR3 plus reference TRBV9 and TRBJ2-6, the full variable domain is DSGVTQTPKHLITATGQRVTLRCSPRSGDLSVYWYQQSLDQGLQFLIQYYNGEERAKGNILERFSAQQFPDLHSELNLSSLELGDSALYFCASSVVGSGANVLTFGAGSRLTVL.

V and J are TRBV30 and TRBJ2-3, with D possibly being TRBD2 (5 bases). With 3 bases removed from V and 2 bases from J, the gap between germline ends came to 12 bases. Germline V gives CDR1 GTSNPN, CDR2 SVGIG (reference sequence). The CDR3 spans 14 residues. The CDR3 loop is CAWRRGGPTDTQYF. Written as DNA, the CDR3 is TGTGCCTGGAGACGAGGCGGGCCCACAGATACGCAGTATTTT.

The V gene is TRBV5-1, the J gene TRBJ2-7; D gene uncertain. The V end lost 3 bases, the J end lost 6 bases, and 10 bases lay between the germline ends. CDR1 SGHRS and CDR2 YFSETQ come from the germline V gene. The CDR3 sequence is 12 residues long. The CDR3 protein is CASSSTLGEQYF. The CDR3 DNA reads as TGCGCCAGCAGCTCAACGTTGGGCGAGCAGTACTTC.

This chain joins TRBV6-5 and TRBJ1-1; 7 bases agree with TRBD1. The CDR3 contains 13 residues. Germline V gives CDR1 MNHEY, CDR2 SVGAGI. After removal of 4 bases from V and 6 bases from J, the junction contained 5 bases not matched to a gene. The CDR3, as DNA: TGTGCCAGCAGTTTAGACAGGGAAGCTGAAGCTTTCTTT. Its translation: CASSLDREAEAFF.

J is TRBJ2-1 and V is TRBV7-9; a possible D gene is TRBD2 (6 bases). Between the trimmed V and J ends, which lost 5 bases and 5 bases, there was a span of 16 bases. The CDR3 runs 15 residues. CDR1 is SEHNR and CDR2 is FQNEAQ in the germline V gene (reference sequence). CDR3 in amino acids: CASSVTGLRDNEQFF. The DNA for the CDR3 is TGTGCCAGCAGCGTAACAGGACTACGGGACAATGAGCAGTTCTTC.

The V and J genes are TRBV28 and TRBJ1-5; D uncertain. Germline V lookup: CDR1 MDHEN, CDR2 SYDVKM. This CDR3 is built from 14 residues. Trimming pared 8 bases from V and 2 bases from J, leaving 13 bases between. CDR3 amino acids: CASFPGRRNQPQHF. The CDR3 coding sequence is TGTGCCAGCTTTCCGGGCAGACGCAATCAGCCCCAGCATTTT.

This chain connects TRBV18 to TRBJ2-2; no reliable D call. V was pared by 3 bases and J by 3 bases, with 2 bases between. Germline V gene sequence: CDR1 KGHSH, CDR2 LQKENI. The CDR3 consists of 12 residues. DNA of the CDR3: TGTGCCAGCTCACCCTACACCGGGGAGCTGTTTTTT. Amino acid sequence: CASSPYTGELFF.

The chain has TRBV6-5 and TRBJ2-7, with no clear D. V lost 4 bases to trimming and J lost 4 bases, with 8 bases between them. The V gene's germline CDR1 is MNHEY and CDR2 SVGAGI. The CDR3 consists of 12 residues. In nucleotides, the CDR3 is TGTGCCAGCAGTTTTACTTCTTACGAGCAGTACTTC. Protein: CASSFTSYEQYF.

This chain joins TRBV19 and TRBJ2-3; D is unclear. The CDR3 covers 13 residues. The V and J ends lost 6 bases and 1 base respectively, with 8 bases between them. Germline lookup yields CDR1 LNHDA and CDR2 SQIVND (reference sequence). CDR3 sequence reads: CASRPLGTDTQYF. The CDR3 nucleotides read TGTGCCAGTAGGCCATTGGGCACAGATACGCAGTATTTT.

CDR3 sequence reads: CASSEGRSEAFF. For the CDR3, the DNA is TGTGCCAGCAGTGAAGGAAGAAGTGAAGCTTTCTTT. The V call is TRBV25-1, the J call TRBJ1-1; D is undetermined. CDR1 and CDR2 (germline): MGHDK, SYGVNS. CDR3 length: 12 amino acids. Trimming shortened V by 2 bases and J by 7 bases, and 8 bases separated the two germline ends.

The chain links TRBV6-4 to TRBJ2-1; 11 nucleotides align to TRBD2. V lost 6 bases, J lost 7 bases, and 5 bases stayed unmatched. The germline V gene encodes CDR1 MRHNA and CDR2 SNTAGT. The CDR3 sequence is 14 residues long. The CDR3 DNA reads as TGTGCCAGCAGAGTCCTAGCGGGAGGAAATGAGCAGTTCTTC. Amino acids: CASRVLAGGNEQFF.

The DNA for the CDR3 is TGCAGCGTTGATAGGACAGGGGGAGGGAGCACAGATACGCAGTATTTT. Encoded protein: CSVDRTGGGSTDTQYF. The chain combines TRBV29-1 with TRBJ2-3; 10 positions match TRBD1. Trimming at V came to 3 bases and at J to 0 bases, leaving 6 bases not matched to a gene. This CDR3 has 16 amino acids. The germline V gene has CDR1 SQVTM and CDR2 ANQGSEA.